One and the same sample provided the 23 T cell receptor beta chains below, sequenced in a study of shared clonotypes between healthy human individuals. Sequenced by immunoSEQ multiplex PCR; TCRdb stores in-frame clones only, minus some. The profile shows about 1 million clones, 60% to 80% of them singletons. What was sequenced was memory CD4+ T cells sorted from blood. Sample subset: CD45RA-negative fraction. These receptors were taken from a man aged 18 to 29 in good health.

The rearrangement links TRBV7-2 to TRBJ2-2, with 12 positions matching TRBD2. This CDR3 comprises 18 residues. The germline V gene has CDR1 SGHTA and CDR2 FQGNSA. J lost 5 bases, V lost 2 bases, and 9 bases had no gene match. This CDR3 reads CASSLRVLAGGPTGELFF. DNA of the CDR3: TGTGCCAGCAGCTTAAGGGTTCTAGCGGGAGGGCCGACCGGGGAGCTGTTTTTT.

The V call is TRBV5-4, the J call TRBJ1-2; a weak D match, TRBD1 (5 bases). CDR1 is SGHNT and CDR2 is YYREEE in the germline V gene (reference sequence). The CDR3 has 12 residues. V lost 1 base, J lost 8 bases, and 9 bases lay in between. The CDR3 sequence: CASSLHGDGYTF. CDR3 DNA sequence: TGTGCCAGCAGCTTGCATGGGGACGGCTACACCTTC.

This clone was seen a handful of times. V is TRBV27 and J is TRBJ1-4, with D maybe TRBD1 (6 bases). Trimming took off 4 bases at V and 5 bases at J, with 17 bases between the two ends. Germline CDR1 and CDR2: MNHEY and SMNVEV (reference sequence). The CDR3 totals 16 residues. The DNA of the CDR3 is TGTGCCAGCAGTTCGGGGGCCTTCGTGAGGAATGAAAAACTGTTTTTT. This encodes CASSSGAFVRNEKLFF.

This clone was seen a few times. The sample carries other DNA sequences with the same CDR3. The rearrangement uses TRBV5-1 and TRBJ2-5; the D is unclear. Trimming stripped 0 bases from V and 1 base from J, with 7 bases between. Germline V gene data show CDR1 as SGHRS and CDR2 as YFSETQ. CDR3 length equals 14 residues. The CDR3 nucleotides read TGCGCCAGCAGCTTGGGCGGTCCCCAAGAGACCCAGTACTTC. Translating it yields CASSLGGPQETQYF.

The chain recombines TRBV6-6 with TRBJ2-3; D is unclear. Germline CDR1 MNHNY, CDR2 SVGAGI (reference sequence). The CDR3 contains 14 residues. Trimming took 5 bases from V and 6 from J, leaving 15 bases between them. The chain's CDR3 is CASSPDPHTDTQYF. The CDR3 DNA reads TGTGCCAGCAGTCCCGACCCTCACACTGATACGCAGTATTTT.

The CDR3 sequence is CASSLGLAGGREKTQYF. CDR3 coding DNA: TGTGCCAGCAGCTTGGGACTAGCGGGGGGCCGTGAAAAGACCCAGTACTTC. The genes are TRBV7-3 and TRBJ2-5; 15 nucleotides line up with TRBD2. CDR1 is SGHTA and CDR2 is FQGTGA in the germline V gene. Unmatched junction bases numbered 8, after V lost 3 bases and J lost 6 bases. This CDR3 comprises 17 residues.

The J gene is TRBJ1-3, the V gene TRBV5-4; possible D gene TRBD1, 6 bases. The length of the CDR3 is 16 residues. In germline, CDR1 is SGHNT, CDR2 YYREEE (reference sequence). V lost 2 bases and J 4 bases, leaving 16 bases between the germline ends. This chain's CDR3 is CASSLGGFEVGNTIYF. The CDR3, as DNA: TGTGCCAGCAGCTTAGGGGGTTTTGAAGTCGGAAACACCATATATTTT.

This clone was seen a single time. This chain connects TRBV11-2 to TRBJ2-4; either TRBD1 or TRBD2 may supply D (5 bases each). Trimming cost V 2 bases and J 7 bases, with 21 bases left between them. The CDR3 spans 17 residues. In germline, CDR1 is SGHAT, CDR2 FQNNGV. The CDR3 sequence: CASSLSGGTPNENIQYF. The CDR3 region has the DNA TGTGCCAGCAGCTTATCTGGGGGAACACCCAACGAGAACATTCAGTACTTC.

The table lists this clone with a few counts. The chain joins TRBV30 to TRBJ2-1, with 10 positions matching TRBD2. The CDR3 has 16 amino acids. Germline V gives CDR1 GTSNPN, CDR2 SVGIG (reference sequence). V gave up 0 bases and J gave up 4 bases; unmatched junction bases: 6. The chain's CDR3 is CAWSVRGSGRYNEQFF. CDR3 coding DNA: TGTGCCTGGAGTGTACGAGGTAGCGGGAGGTACAATGAGCAGTTCTTC.

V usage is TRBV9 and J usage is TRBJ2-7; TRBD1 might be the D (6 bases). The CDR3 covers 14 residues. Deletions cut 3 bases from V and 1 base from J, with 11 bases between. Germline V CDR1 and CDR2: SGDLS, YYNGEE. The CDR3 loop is CASSATGQSYEQYF. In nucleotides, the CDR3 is TGTGCCAGCAGCGCGACAGGACAATCCTACGAGCAGTACTTC.

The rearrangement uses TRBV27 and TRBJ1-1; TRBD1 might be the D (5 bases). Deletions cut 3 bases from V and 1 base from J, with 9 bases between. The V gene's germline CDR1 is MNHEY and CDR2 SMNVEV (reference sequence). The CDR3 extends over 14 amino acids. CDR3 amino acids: CASSFLDRNTEAFF. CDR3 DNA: TGTGCCAGCAGTTTCCTTGACAGGAACACTGAAGCTTTCTTT.

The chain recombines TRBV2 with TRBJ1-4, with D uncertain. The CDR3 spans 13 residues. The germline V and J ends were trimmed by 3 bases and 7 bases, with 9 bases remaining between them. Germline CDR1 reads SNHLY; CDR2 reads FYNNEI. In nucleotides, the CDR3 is TGTGCCAGCAGTGATTCGGGCCCTGAAAAACTGTTTTTT. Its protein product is CASSDSGPEKLFF.

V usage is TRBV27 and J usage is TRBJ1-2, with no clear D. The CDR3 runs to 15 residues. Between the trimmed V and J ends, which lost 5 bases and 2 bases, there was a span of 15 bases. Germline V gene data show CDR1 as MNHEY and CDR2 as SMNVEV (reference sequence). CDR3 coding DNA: TGTGCCAGCAGTCAAGGGCCCCAAGGGAACTATGGCTACACCTTC. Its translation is CASSQGPQGNYGYTF.

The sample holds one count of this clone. Here the CDR3 reads CASSLAGQGATDTQYF. Written as DNA, the CDR3 is TGTGCCAGCAGCTTAGCTGGACAGGGGGCCACAGATACGCAGTATTTT. V usage is TRBV11-2 and J usage is TRBJ2-3; 11 bases are a match to TRBD1. The trim removed 1 base at V and 2 bases at J, leaving 2 bases unmatched. The CDR3 spans 16 residues. CDR1 and CDR2 (germline): SGHAT, FQNNGV.

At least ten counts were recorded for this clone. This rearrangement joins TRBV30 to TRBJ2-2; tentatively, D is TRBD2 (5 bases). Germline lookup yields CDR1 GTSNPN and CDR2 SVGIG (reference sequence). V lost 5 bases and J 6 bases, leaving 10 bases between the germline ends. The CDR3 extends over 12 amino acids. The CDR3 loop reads CAWYSGAGELFF. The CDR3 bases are TGTGCCTGGTACTCCGGGGCCGGGGAGCTGTTTTTT.

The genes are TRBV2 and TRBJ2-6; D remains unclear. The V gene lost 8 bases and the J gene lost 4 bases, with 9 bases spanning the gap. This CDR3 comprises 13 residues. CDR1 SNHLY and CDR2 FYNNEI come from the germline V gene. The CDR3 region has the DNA TGTGCCAGCGTATATTCAGGGGCCAACGTCCTGACTTTC. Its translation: CASVYSGANVLTF. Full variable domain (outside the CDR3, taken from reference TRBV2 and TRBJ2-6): EPEVTQTPSHQVTQMGQEVILRCVPISNHLYFYWYRQILGQKVEFLVSFYNNEISEKSEIFDDQFSVERPDGSNFTLKIRSTKLEDSAMYFCASVYSGANVLTFGAGSRLTVL.

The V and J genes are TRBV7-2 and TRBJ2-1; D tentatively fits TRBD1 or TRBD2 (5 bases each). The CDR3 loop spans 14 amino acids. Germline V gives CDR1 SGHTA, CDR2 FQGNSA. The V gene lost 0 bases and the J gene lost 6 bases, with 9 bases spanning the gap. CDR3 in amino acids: CASSLATGRNEQFF. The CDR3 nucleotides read TGTGCCAGCAGCTTAGCGACGGGACGCAATGAGCAGTTCTTC.

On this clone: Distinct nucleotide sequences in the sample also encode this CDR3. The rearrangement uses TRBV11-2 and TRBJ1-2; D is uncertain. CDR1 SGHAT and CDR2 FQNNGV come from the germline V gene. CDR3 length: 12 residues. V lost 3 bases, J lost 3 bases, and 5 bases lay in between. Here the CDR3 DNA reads TGTGCCAGCAGCTTTCGTGACTATGGCTACACCTTC. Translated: CASSFRDYGYTF.

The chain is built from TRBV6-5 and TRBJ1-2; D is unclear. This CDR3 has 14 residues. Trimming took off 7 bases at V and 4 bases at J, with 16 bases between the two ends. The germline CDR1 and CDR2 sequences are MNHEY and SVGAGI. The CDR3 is CASNPRGGVYGYTF. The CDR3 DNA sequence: TGTGCCAGCAATCCCCGGGGTGGGGTCTATGGCTACACCTTC.

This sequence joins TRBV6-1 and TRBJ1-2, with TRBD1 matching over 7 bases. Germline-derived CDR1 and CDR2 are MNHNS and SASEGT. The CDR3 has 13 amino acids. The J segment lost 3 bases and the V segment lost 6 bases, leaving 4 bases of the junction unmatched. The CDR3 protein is CASRTGYHYGYTF. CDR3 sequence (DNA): TGTGCCAGCAGGACAGGGTATCACTATGGCTACACCTTC.

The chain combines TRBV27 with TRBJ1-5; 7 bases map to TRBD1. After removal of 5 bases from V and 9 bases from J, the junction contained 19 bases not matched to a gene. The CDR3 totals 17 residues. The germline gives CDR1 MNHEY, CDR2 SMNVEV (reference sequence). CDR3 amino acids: CASSPEIGQAVKRPQHF. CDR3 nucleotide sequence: TGTGCCAGCAGTCCAGAGATCGGACAGGCTGTCAAGAGGCCCCAGCATTTT.

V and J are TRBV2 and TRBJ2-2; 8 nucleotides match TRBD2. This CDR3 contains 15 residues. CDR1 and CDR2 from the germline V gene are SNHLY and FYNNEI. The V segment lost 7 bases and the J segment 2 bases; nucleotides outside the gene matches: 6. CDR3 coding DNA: TGTGCCAGCAAAACGGGAGGGGGAAACACCGGGGAGCTGTTTTTT. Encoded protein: CASKTGGGNTGELFF.

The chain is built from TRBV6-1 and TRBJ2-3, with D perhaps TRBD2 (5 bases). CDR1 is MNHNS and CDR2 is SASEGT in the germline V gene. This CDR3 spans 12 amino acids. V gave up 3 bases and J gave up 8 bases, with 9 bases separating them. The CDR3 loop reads CASSEAGVTQYF. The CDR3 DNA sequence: TGTGCCAGCAGTGAGGCCGGGGTTACGCAGTATTTT.